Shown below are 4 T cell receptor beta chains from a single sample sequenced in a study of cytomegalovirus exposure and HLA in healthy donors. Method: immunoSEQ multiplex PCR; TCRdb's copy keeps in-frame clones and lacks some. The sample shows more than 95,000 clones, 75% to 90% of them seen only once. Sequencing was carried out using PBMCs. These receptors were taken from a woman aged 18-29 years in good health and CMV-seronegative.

CDR3 protein: CASSLWSQGNEKLFF. The CDR3 coding sequence is TGTGCCAGCAGTTTATGGAGTCAGGGTAATGAAAAACTGTTTTTT. J is TRBJ1-4 and V is TRBV27; tentatively, D is TRBD1 (5 bases). Deletions cut 1 base from V and 4 bases from J, with 10 bases between. The CDR3 spans 15 residues. CDR1 is MNHEY and CDR2 is SMNVEV in the germline V gene (reference sequence).

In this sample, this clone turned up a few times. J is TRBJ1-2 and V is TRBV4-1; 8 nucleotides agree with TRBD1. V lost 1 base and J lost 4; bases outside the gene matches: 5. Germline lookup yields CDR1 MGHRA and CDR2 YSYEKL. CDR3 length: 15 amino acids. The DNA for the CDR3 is TGCGCCAGCAGCCAAGGGTCAGGGGGCTCCTATGGCTACACCTTC. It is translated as CASSQGSGGSYGYTF.

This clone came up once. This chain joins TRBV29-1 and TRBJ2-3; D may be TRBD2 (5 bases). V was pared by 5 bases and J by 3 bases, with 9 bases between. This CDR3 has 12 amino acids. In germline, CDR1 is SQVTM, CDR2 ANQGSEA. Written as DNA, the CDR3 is TGCAGCGTTTCACTAGTGACAGATACGCAGTATTTT. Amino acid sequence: CSVSLVTDTQYF.

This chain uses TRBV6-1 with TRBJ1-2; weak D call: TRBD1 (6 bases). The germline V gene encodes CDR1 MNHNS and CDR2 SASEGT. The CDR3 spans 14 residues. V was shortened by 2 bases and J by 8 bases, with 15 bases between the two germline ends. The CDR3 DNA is TGTGCCAGCAGTGAAAACAGGGCGGCGGAAGGCTACACCTTC. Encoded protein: CASSENRAAEGYTF.